This entry lists 29 T cell receptor beta chains sequenced from one sample in a study of T cell repertoires in cytomegalovirus infection (dated by TCRdb to between 2019 and 2020). In the paper's terms, the treatment or condition label means: in vitro stimulation with specific CMV peptide epitopes to enrich CMV-specific T cells. Sequenced on an Illumina HiSeq 1500. TCRdb ran its own pipeline on the public reads, namely fastp trimming at Q25 and MiXCR clone calling, and kept in-frame beta chains. One record per CDR3 amino acid sequence lists the most common genes and DNA. The sample table records some 940,000 distinct CDR3 sequences; 25% to 40% of these occur just once. The top ten clonotypes cover roughly 12% of the sample. These receptors lack a known antigen. Source: cultured CD8+ T cells from PBMCs, taken from culture after CMV antigen stimulation. The source is a human donor in good health (CMV status not recorded). Some clones in this sample may be carry-over from other donors' samples.

As concerns this clonotype: An end of the junction differs from the germline gene, which may be a read error. V usage is TRBV12-3 or TRBV12-4 and J usage is TRBJ2-3; a weak D match, TRBD1 (6 bases). This CDR3 is 17 amino acids long. CDR3 nucleotides: TGTGTCAGCACTCCTACCTCGGGACACTCGTTCACAGATACGCAGTATTTT. As protein: CVSTPTSGHSFTDTQYF.

The V call is TRBV27, the J call TRBJ2-2; maybe TRBD1 (6 bases). The germline V gene encodes CDR1 MNHEY and CDR2 SMNVEV (reference sequence). The CDR3 contains 16 residues. Trimming cost V 4 bases and J 3 bases, with 15 bases left between them. In DNA, the CDR3 is TGTGCCAGCAGTTCCTATGGGGACATTGACACCGGGGAGCTGTTTTTT. Protein: CASSSYGDIDTGELFF.

This clonotype was observed a few times. V usage is TRBV10-3 and J usage is TRBJ1-3; no definite D call. The V end lost 6 bases, the J end lost 0 bases, and 24 bases lay between the germline ends. This CDR3 is built from 19 residues. Germline CDR1 reads ENHRY; CDR2 reads SYGVKD. CDR3 residues: CAIRLGVSPGLDSGNTIYF. The CDR3 DNA is TGTGCCATCAGACTGGGAGTGTCGCCGGGTCTAGACTCTGGAAACACCATATATTTT.

The chain employs TRBV12-3 or TRBV12-4 and TRBJ2-7; no reliable D call. V was cut by 1 base and J by 3 bases, with 10 bases left in between. This CDR3 comprises 14 residues. For the CDR3, the DNA is TGTGCCAGCAGTTTAGGGGGAATTGGCTACGAGCAGTACGTC. Translating it yields CASSLGGIGYEQYV.

The V gene is TRBV20-1, the J gene TRBJ2-1; no clear D gene. With 2 bases removed from V and 12 bases from J, the gap between germline ends came to 20 bases. In germline, CDR1 is DFQATT, CDR2 SNEGSKA (reference sequence). This CDR3 is 14 amino acids long. The DNA for the CDR3 is TGCAGTGCTAGATTTGGTGGGCTAGATTTGGGGCAGTTCTTC. Its translation: CSARFGGLDLGQFF.

The chain uses TRBV28 and TRBJ1-3; TRBD1 is a possible D gene (5 bases). The CDR3 spans 16 residues. The V end lost 2 bases, the J end lost 0 bases, and 11 bases lay between the germline ends. Per germline, CDR1 MDHEN and CDR2 SYDVKM. The CDR3 protein is CASSLRSTVSGNTIYF. CDR3 sequence (DNA): TGTGCCAGCAGTTTACGATCGACAGTCTCTGGAAACACCATATATTTT. Full variable domain (remainder filled in from reference TRBV28 and TRBJ1-3): DVKVTQSSRYLVKRTGEKVFLECVQDMDHENMFWYRQDPGLGLRLIYFSYDVKMKEKGDIPEGYSVSREKKERFSLILESASTNQTSMYLCASSLRSTVSGNTIYFGEGSWLTVV.

The chain combines TRBV19 with TRBJ2-1; D remains unclear. The CDR3 consists of 15 residues. CDR1 LNHDA and CDR2 SQIVND come from the germline V gene (reference sequence). Trimming took off 3 bases at V and 7 bases at J, with 16 bases between the two ends. The CDR3 protein is CASSISDNNWNEQFF. The CDR3 DNA reads TGTGCCAGTAGTATCTCAGATAATAACTGGAATGAGCAGTTCTTC.

This clonotype turned up a few times. A junction end diverges from the germline sequence, so it may reflect a read error. The chain is built from TRBV7-7 and TRBJ2-5; no firm D call. The CDR3 has 12 amino acids. Germline values: CDR1 SSHAT, CDR2 FNYEAQ (reference sequence). The CDR3 DNA sequence: TGTGCTAGCAGCGACAACCAAGAGACCCAGTACTTC. Translation gives CASSDNQETQYF.

The J gene is TRBJ1-1, the V gene TRBV19; 7 nucleotides match TRBD1. This CDR3 is built from 14 residues. Germline V CDR1 and CDR2: LNHDA, SQIVND (reference sequence). The trim removed 3 bases at V and 2 bases at J, leaving 3 bases unmatched. For the CDR3, the DNA is TGTGCCAGTAGTATGGGACAGAAAAACACTGAAGCTTTCTTT. Encoded protein: CASSMGQKNTEAFF.

Worth noting for this clonotype: The junction departs from germline at one end; a sequencing error may be responsible. J is TRBJ2-5 and V is TRBV7-7; D unresolved. The CDR3 is 13 amino acids. The germline V gene has CDR1 SSHAT and CDR2 FNYEAQ (reference sequence). CDR3 nucleotides: TGTGCTAGCAGCTTCACGCCCGAAGAGACCCAGTACTTC. It specifies CASSFTPEETQYF.

This clonotype has just a few counts. This rearrangement joins TRBV19 to TRBJ2-6; D possibly corresponds to TRBD1 (5 bases). CDR3 length equals 15 residues. The germline V gene encodes CDR1 LNHDA and CDR2 SQIVND (reference sequence). Trimming left V 2 bases short and J 1 base short, with 6 bases between. The CDR3 coding sequence is TGTGCCAGTAGTATAAAGGGGTCTGGGGCCAACGTCCTGACTTTC. This encodes CASSIKGSGANVLTF.

The rearrangement uses TRBV7-9 and TRBJ1-1, with TRBD1 matching 7 bases. V trimming: 5 bases; J trimming: 8 bases; junction bases outside the gene matches: 11. This CDR3 has 14 residues. CDR1 is SEHNR and CDR2 is FQNEAQ in the germline V gene (reference sequence). The DNA for the CDR3 is TGTGCCAGCAGCCCCTACGACAGGGAAAAGGAAGCTTTCTTT. This translates into CASSPYDREKEAFF.

The chain has TRBV29-1 and TRBJ2-1; 9 bases agree with TRBD2. From germline, CDR1 is SQVTM and CDR2 ANQGSEA. With V trimmed by 7 bases and J by 4 bases, 11 bases remained unmatched. The CDR3 spans 15 residues. The CDR3 nucleotides are TGCAGCGGTGACCAGCCTAGCGGGGATTACAATGAGCAGTTCTTC. It is translated as CSGDQPSGDYNEQFF.

The J gene is TRBJ2-7, the V gene TRBV6-5; 7 bases line up with TRBD1. With 6 bases clipped from V and 0 bases from J, the junction kept 5 bases outside the gene matches. CDR1 and CDR2 from the germline V gene are MNHEY and SVGAGI. CDR3 size: 14 residues. CDR3 region: CASRPNRGSYEQYF. The DNA of the CDR3 is TGTGCCAGCAGACCCAACAGGGGCTCCTACGAGCAGTACTTC.

This clonotype was detected many times. The CDR3 sequence: CASSSDPGTGVAHPYNEQFF. The CDR3 nucleotides are TGTGCCAGCAGCAGCGACCCTGGGACAGGGGTAGCTCACCCCTACAATGAGCAGTTCTTC. The chain combines TRBV7-6 with TRBJ2-1; TRBD1 matches at 10 bases. Unmatched junction bases numbered 18, after V lost 5 bases and J lost 2 bases. CDR1 and CDR2 from the germline V gene are SGHVS and FNYEAQ. The CDR3 length is 20 residues.

The V and J genes are TRBV5-4 and TRBJ2-5; D is tentatively TRBD1 or TRBD2 (6 bases each). The CDR3 covers 15 residues. Looked up from germline, CDR1 is SGHNT and CDR2 is YYREEE (reference sequence). Trimming left V 4 bases short and J 5 bases short, with 18 bases between. In DNA form, the CDR3 reads TGTGCCAGCAGCCCGCCCGGGGGCGCGGGGGAGACCCAGTACTTC. It codes for CASSPPGGAGETQYF.

The gene calls are TRBV27 and TRBJ1-2, with 10 bases lining up with TRBD1. This CDR3 has 15 residues. The J segment lost 4 bases and the V segment lost 5 bases, leaving 7 bases of the junction unmatched. The V gene's germline CDR1 is MNHEY and CDR2 SMNVEV (reference sequence). The CDR3 DNA follows: TGTGCCAGCAGTCCTCCGGGACAGGGGAGCTATGGCTACACCTTC. This translates into CASSPPGQGSYGYTF.

The chain employs TRBV7-9 and TRBJ1-1, with D possibly TRBD1 on 6 matching bases. Trimming removed 1 base from V and 4 bases from J, with 16 bases in between. The CDR3 contains 16 residues. CDR1 SEHNR and CDR2 FQNEAQ come from the germline V gene (reference sequence). The CDR3 is CASSLVGQGLGTEAFF. The CDR3 DNA sequence: TGTGCCAGCAGCTTAGTAGGTCAGGGGTTGGGCACTGAAGCTTTCTTT.

The chain combines TRBV4-2 with TRBJ2-3; D unclear. Germline-derived CDR1 and CDR2 are LGHNA and YNFKEQ. The CDR3 has 16 amino acids. The V and J ends lost 0 bases and 0 bases respectively, with 10 bases between them. The CDR3 loop reads CASSQDLFSSTDTQYF. DNA for the CDR3: TGTGCCAGCAGCCAAGACCTTTTTAGCAGCACAGATACGCAGTATTTT.

This clonotype showed up just once. The rearrangement uses TRBV2 and TRBJ2-1; 12 bases line up with TRBD2. Per the germline V gene, CDR1 is SNHLY and CDR2 is FYNNEI. This CDR3 has 12 amino acids. CDR3 in DNA: TGTGCACTAGCGGGGGGCTACAATGAGCAGTTCTTC. This gives the protein CALAGGYNEQFF.

As DNA, the CDR3 is TGTGCCAGCAGCTTAGATATGCTAGCGGGGGCGTGTGATACGCAGTATTTT. Translating gives CASSLDMLAGACDTQYF. The rearrangement joins TRBV11-2 to TRBJ2-3; TRBD2 matches at 10 bases. Germline CDR1 is SGHAT and CDR2 is FQNNGV. The V gene end was trimmed by 0 bases and the J gene end by 6 bases; junction bases not matched to a gene: 9. The CDR3 contains 17 residues.

The rearrangement uses TRBV10-3 and TRBJ1-1, with TRBD1 as a possible D gene (6 bases). This CDR3 has 14 amino acids. V lost 6 bases to trimming and J lost 5 bases, with 16 bases between them. The germline V gene encodes CDR1 ENHRY and CDR2 SYGVKD. In DNA, the CDR3 is TGTGCCATCAGGGCGGGGGGCCGGGCGACTGAAGCTTTCTTT. Its translation: CAIRAGGRATEAFF.

This clonotype was picked up many times. The CDR3 region is CASSLAGGPNTGELFF. The DNA for the CDR3 is TGTGCCAGCAGCTTAGCTGGAGGCCCGAACACCGGGGAGCTGTTTTTT. The chain has TRBV7-6 and TRBJ2-2; tentatively, D is TRBD2 (5 bases). The CDR3 is 16 amino acids. Germline CDR1 is SGHVS and CDR2 is FNYEAQ. V lost 0 bases and J 0 bases, leaving 8 bases between the germline ends.

The CDR3 sequence is CASSSGPGLVRNEQFF. As DNA, the CDR3 is TGTGCCAGCAGCTCCGGTCCGGGACTAGTGAGGAATGAGCAGTTCTTC. The J gene is TRBJ2-1, the V gene TRBV6-2 or TRBV6-3, with 8 bases aligning to TRBD2. J lost 7 bases, V lost 6 bases, and 14 bases had no gene match. The CDR3 contains 16 residues. The germline V gene has CDR1 MNHEY and CDR2 SVGEGT.

This chain joins TRBV28 and TRBJ2-2; tentatively, D is TRBD1 (7 bases). Per germline, CDR1 MDHEN and CDR2 SYDVKM. Trimming cost V 3 bases and J 4 bases, with 12 bases left between them. The CDR3 runs 15 residues. The CDR3 region has the DNA TGTGCCAGCAGTTTGTGGAGGGGGCCCACCGGGGAGCTGTTTTTT. This translates into CASSLWRGPTGELFF.

Points on this clonotype: Given a much more abundant clone one base away, this may be a read error. This sequence joins TRBV7-9 and TRBJ2-1; the D gene is possibly TRBD2 (5 bases). The CDR3 consists of 15 residues. Per the germline V gene, CDR1 is SEHNR and CDR2 is FQNEAQ (reference sequence). CDR3 amino acids: CASCLGISGYNEQFF. As DNA, the CDR3 is TGTGCCAGCTGCTTAGGCATCAGCGGATACAATGAGCAGTTCTTC.

The chain employs TRBV12-5 and TRBJ2-1; tentative D call: TRBD2 (5 bases). V lost 2 bases to trimming and J lost 8 bases, with 7 bases between them. The V gene's germline CDR1 is LGHNT and CDR2 FRNRAP. The CDR3 sequence is 12 residues long. The DNA for the CDR3 is TGTGCTAGTGGTTTGAAAGCGGATGAGCAGTTCTTC. Translating it yields CASGLKADEQFF.

The chain links TRBV20-1 to TRBJ1-4; 9 bases are shared with TRBD1. The germline gives CDR1 DFQATT, CDR2 SNEGSKA (reference sequence). The V and J ends lost 1 base and 0 bases, in that order; junction bases with no gene match: 6. The CDR3 extends over 17 amino acids. CDR3 coding DNA: TGCAGTGCTAGAGGACAGGGGGTCAGTGCAACTAATGAAAAACTGTTTTTT. Protein product: CSARGQGVSATNEKLFF.

The chain uses TRBV27 and TRBJ2-2; D call uncertain. Germline CDR1 is MNHEY and CDR2 is SMNVEV (reference sequence). Trimming removed 5 bases at V and 3 bases at J, with 10 bases between. The CDR3 totals 14 residues. The CDR3 sequence: CASSPSLDTGELFF. Here the CDR3 DNA reads TGTGCCAGCAGTCCCAGCCTAGACACCGGGGAGCTGTTTTTT.